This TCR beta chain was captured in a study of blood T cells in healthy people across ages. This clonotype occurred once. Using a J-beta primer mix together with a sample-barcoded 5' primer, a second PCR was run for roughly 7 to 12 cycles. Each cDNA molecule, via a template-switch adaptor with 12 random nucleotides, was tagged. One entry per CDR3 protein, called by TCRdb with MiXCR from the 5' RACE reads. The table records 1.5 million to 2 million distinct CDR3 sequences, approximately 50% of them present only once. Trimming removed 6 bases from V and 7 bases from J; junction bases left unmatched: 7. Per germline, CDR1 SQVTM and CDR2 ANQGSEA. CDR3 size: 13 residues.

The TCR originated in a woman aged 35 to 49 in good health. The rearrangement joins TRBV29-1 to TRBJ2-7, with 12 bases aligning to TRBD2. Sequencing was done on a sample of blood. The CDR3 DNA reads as TGCAGCGTAAGACTAGCGGGGGCCGGGGAGCAGTACTTC. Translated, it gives CSVRLAGAGEQYF.